These 3 T cell receptor beta chains came from one sample sequenced in a study of cytomegalovirus exposure and HLA in healthy donors. With 60 Vbeta and 13 Jbeta primers, the PCR was carried out. Clones were sequenced by immunoSEQ multiplex PCR, and TCRdb holds only the in-frame ones, with some missing. The table includes about 130,000 clones, 80% detected once. The sequencing sample was made of PBMCs. The receptors were sampled from a female donor in good health and CMV-seronegative.

The chain has TRBV7-9 and TRBJ2-3; D is perhaps TRBD2 (5 bases). This CDR3 is built from 14 residues. V lost 1 base and J lost 2, with 7 bases in between. The germline V gene encodes CDR1 SEHNR and CDR2 FQNEAQ (reference sequence). The CDR3 DNA follows: TGTGCCAGCAGCTTAGAGCGGTACACAGATACGCAGTATTTT. As protein: CASSLERYTDTQYF. The full variable domain, rest sourced from reference TRBV7-9 and TRBJ2-3, is DTGVSQNPRHKITKRGQNVTFRCDPISEHNRLYWYRQTLGQGPEFLTYFQNEAQLEKSRLLSDRFSAERPKGSFSTLEIQRTEQGDSAMYLCASSLERYTDTQYFGPGTRLTVL.

The V gene is TRBV5-1, the J gene TRBJ2-7; maybe TRBD1 (6 bases). CDR1 and CDR2 from the germline V gene are SGHRS and YFSETQ. This CDR3 has 15 amino acids. Trimming removed 1 base at V and 4 bases at J, with 15 bases between. The CDR3 loop reads CASSLSTLQGYEQYF. The CDR3 DNA reads TGCGCCAGCAGCTTGTCCACCCTGCAGGGGTACGAGCAGTACTTC.

The rearrangement joins TRBV19 to TRBJ1-5; perhaps TRBD1 as D (6 bases). Germline CDR1 and CDR2: LNHDA and SQIVND (reference sequence). CDR3 length equals 14 residues. The V and J ends lost 4 bases and 3 bases respectively, with 10 bases between them. CDR3 in amino acids: CASSNRDNNQPQHF. CDR3 in DNA: TGTGCCAGTAGTAACCGGGACAACAATCAGCCCCAGCATTTT.